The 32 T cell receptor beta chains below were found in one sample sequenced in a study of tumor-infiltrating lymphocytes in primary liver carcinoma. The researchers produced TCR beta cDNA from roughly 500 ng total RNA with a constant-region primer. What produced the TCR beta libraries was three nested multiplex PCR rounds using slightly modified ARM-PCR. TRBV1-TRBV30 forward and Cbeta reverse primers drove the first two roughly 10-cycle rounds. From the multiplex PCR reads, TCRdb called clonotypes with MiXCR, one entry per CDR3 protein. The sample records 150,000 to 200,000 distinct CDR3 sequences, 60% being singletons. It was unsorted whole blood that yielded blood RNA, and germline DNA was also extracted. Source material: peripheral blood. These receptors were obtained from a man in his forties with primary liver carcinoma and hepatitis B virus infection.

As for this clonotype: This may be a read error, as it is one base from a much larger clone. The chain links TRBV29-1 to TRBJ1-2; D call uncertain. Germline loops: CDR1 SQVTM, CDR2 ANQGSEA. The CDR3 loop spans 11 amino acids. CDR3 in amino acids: CNVGSRSGYTF. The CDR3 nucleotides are TGCAACGTTGGGAGTAGAAGTGGCTACACCTTC.

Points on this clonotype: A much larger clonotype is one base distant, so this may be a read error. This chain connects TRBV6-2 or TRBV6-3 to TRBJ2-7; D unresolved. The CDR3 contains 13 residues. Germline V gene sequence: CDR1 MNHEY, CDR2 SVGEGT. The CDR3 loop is CASGYEVPYEQYF. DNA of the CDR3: TGTGCCAGCGGTTACGAGGTACCCTACGAGCAGTACTTC.

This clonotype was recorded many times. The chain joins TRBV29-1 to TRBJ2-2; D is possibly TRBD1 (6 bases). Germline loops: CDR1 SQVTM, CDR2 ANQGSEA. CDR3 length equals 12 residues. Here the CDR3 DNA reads TGCAGGCCTACAGGGTTGACCGGGGAGCTGTTTTTT. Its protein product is CRPTGLTGELFF.

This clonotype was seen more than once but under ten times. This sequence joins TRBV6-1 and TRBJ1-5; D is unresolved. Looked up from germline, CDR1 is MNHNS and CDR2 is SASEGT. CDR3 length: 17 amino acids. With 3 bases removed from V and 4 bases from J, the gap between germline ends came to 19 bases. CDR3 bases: TGTGCCAGCAGTGAGGTTTGGTCCAGAGTGGGGAATCAGCCCCAGCATTTT. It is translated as CASSEVWSRVGNQPQHF.

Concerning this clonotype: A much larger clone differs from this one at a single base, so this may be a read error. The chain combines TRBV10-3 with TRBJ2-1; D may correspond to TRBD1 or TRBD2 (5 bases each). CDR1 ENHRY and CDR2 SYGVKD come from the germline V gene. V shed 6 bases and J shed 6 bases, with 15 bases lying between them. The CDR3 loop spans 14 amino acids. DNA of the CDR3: TGTGCCATCAGAGGGGAGATCAGCATCAATGAGCAGTTCTTC. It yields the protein CAIRGEISINEQFF.

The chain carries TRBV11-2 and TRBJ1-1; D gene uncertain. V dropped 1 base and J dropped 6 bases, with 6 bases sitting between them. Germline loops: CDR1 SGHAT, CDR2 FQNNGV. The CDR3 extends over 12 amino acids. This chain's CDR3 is CASSLGNAEAFF. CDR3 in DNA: TGTGCCAGCAGCTTAGGAAACGCTGAAGCTTTCTTT. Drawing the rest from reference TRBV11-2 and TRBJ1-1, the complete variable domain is EAGVAQSPRYKIIEKRQSVAFWCNPISGHATLYWYQQILGQGPKLLIQFQNNGVVDDSQLPKDRFSAERLKGVDSTLKIQPAKLEDSAVYLCASSLGNAEAFFGQGTRLTVV.

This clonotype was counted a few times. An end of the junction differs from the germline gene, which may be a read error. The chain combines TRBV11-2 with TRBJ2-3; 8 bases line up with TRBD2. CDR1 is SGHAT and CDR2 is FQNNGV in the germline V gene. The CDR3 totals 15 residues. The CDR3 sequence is CVSSLTGSGRDTQYF. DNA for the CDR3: TGTGTCAGCAGCTTAACCGGGAGCGGGAGAGATACACAGTATTTT.

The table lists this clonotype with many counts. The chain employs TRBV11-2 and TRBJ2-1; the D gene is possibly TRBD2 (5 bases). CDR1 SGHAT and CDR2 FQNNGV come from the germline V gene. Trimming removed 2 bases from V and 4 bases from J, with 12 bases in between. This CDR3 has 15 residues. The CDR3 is CASSLRTPGYNEQFF. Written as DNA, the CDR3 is TGTGCCAGCAGCTTACGGACCCCGGGGTACAATGAGCAGTTCTTC.

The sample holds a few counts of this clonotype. The DNA for the CDR3 is TGTGCCAGCAGCCACAACTACGAGCAGTACTTC. It translates to CASSHNYEQYF. This chain links TRBV4-2 with TRBJ2-7; D call uncertain. V was cut by 3 bases and J by 3 bases, with 3 bases left in between. This CDR3 spans 11 amino acids. Per the germline V gene, CDR1 is LGHNA and CDR2 is YNFKEQ.

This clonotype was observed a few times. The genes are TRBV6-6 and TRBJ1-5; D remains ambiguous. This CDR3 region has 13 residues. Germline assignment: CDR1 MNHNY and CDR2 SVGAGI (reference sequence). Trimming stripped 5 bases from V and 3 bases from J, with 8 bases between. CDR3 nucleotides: TGTGCCAGCAGTACGGCCGCCAATCAGCCCCAGCATTTT. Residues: CASSTAANQPQHF.

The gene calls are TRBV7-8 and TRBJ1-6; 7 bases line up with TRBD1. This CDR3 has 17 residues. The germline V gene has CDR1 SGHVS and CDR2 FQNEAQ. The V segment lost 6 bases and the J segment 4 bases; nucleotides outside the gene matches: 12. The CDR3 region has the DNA TGTGCCAGCAGATCGTTCACAGGGGCTCTTTATAATTCACCCCTCCACTTT. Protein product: CASRSFTGALYNSPLHF.

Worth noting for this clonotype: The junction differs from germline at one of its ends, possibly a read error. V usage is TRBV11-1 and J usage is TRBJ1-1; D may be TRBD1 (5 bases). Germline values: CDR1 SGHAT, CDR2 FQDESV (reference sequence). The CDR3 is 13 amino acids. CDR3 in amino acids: CASGLLRGIEAFF. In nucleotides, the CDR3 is TGTGCCAGCGGCTTATTGAGGGGTATTGAAGCTTTCTTT.

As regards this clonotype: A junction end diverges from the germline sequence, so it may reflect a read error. CDR3 in amino acids: CSSSLPTSAPYEQYF. The CDR3, as DNA: TGTTCCAGCAGTCTCCCGACTAGCGCACCCTACGAGCAGTACTTC. V usage is TRBV28 and J usage is TRBJ2-7; TRBD2 matches at 8 bases. This CDR3 contains 15 residues. Germline CDR1 MDHEN, CDR2 SYDVKM.

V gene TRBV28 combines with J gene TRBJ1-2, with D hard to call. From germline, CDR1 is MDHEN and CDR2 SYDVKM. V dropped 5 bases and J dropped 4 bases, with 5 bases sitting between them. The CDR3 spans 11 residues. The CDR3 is CASSQGYGYTF. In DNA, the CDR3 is TGTGCCAGCAGTCAAGGCTATGGCTACACCTTC.

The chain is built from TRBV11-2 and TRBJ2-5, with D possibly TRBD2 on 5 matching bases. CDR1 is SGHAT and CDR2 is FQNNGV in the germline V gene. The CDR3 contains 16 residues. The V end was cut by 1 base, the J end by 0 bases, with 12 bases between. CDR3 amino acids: CASSLVLVPYQETQYF. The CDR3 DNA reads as TGTGCCAGCAGCTTAGTACTAGTTCCATACCAAGAGACCCAGTACTTC.

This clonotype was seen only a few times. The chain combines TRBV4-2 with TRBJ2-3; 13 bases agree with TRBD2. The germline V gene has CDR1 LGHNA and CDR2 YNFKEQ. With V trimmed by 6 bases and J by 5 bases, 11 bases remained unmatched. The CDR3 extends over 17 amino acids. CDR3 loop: CASRPTGTSGNLDTQYF. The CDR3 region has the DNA TGTGCCAGCAGGCCAACGGGGACTAGCGGGAACCTAGATACGCAGTATTTT.

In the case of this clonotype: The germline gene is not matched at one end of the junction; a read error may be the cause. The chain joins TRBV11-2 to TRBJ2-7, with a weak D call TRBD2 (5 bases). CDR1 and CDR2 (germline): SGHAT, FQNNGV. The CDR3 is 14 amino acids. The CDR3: CASSLTEGAYGQYF. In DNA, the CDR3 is TGTGCTAGCAGCTTAACCGAGGGAGCCTACGGGCAGTATTTC.

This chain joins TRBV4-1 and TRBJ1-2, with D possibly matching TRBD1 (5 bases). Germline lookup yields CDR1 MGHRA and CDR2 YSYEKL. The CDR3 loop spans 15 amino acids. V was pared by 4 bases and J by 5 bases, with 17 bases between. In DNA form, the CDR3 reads TGCGCCAGCAGCCCAGGGATCGGGGAGGGTTATGGCTACACCTTC. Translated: CASSPGIGEGYGYTF.

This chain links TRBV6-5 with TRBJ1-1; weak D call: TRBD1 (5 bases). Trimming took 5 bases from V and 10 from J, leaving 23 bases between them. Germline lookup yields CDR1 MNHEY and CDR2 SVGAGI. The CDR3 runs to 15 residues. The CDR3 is CASSLARLDMWGAFF. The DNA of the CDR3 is TGTGCCAGCAGTCTTGCCCGACTGGACATGTGGGGAGCTTTCTTT.

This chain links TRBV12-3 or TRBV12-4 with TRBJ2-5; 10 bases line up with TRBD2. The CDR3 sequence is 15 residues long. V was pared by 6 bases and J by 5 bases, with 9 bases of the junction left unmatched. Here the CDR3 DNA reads TGTGCCAGCAGCCTTCTAGCGGGAGCCGGGGAGACCCAGTACTTC. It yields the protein CASSLLAGAGETQYF.

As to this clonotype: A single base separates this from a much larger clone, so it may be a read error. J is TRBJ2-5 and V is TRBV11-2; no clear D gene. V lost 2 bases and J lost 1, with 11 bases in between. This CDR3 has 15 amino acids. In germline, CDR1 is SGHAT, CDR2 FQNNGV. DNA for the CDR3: TGTGCCAGCAGCTTAACCCCCTCCCGCCAAGAGACCCAGTACTTC. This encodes CASSLTPSRQETQYF.

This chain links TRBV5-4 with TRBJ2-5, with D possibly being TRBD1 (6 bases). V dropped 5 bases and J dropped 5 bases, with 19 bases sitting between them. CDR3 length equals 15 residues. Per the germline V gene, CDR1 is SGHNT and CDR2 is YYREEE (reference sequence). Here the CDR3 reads CASRPTGNQVETQYF. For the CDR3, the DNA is TGTGCCAGCAGGCCAACAGGGAATCAGGTCGAGACCCAGTACTTC.

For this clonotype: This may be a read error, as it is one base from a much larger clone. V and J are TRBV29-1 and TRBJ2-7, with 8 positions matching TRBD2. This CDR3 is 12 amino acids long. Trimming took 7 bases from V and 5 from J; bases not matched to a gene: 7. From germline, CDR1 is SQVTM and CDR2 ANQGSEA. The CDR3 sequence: CSAYGRADEQYF. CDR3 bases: TGCAGCGCTTACGGGAGGGCGGACGAGCAGTACTTC.

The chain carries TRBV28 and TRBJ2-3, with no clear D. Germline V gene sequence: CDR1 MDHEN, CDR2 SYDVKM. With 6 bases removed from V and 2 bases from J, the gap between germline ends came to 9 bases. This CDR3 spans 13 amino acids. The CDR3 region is CASRLLPTDTQYF. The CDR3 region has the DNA TGTGCCAGCAGATTGCTCCCCACAGATACGCAGTATTTT. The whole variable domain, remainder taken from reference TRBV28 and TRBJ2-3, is DVKVTQSSRYLVKRTGEKVFLECVQDMDHENMFWYRQDPGLGLRLIYFSYDVKMKEKGDIPEGYSVSREKKERFSLILESASTNQTSMYLCASRLLPTDTQYFGPGTRLTVL.

CDR3 protein: CASSESGIRSYEQYF. The CDR3 DNA is TGCGCCAGCAGTGAGTCCGGCATAAGATCCTACGAGCAGTACTTC. V is TRBV10-1 and J is TRBJ2-7; D gene uncertain. The CDR3 spans 15 residues. Trimming pared 0 bases from V and 1 base from J, leaving 10 bases between. Germline V gene sequence: CDR1 WNHNN, CDR2 SYGVQD (reference sequence).

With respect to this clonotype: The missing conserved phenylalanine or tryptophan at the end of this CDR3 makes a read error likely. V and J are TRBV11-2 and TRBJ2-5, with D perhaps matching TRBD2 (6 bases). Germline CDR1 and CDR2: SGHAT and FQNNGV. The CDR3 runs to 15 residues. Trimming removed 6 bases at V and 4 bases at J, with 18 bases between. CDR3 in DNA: TGTGCCAGCAGTTCCTGGGACTGGGCCTTAGAGACCCAGTACATC. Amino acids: CASSSWDWALETQYI.

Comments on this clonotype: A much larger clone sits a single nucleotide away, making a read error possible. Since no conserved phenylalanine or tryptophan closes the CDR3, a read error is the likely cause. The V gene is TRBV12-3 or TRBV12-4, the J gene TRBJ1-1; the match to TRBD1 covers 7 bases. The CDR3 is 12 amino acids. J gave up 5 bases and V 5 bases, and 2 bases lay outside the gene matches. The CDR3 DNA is TGTGCCAGCAGTGCAGGGGGAACTGAAGCTTTCTCT. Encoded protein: CASSAGGTEAFS.

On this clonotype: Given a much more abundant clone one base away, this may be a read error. CDR3 sequence: CAIGMGPYLSEQYF. DNA for the CDR3: TGTGCCATCGGTATGGGACCCTATCTTAGTGAGCAGTACTTC. The chain employs TRBV11-2 and TRBJ2-7, with D perhaps given as TRBD1 or TRBD2 (5 bases each). The germline V gene encodes CDR1 SGHAT and CDR2 FQNNGV. The CDR3 extends over 14 amino acids. V was shortened by 10 bases and J by 7 bases, with 23 bases between the two germline ends.

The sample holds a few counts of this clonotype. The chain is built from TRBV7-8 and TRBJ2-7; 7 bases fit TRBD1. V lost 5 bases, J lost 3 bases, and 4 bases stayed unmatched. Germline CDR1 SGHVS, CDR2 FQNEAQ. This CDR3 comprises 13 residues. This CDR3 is CASSTGTVYEQYF. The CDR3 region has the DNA TGTGCCAGCAGCACGGGGACAGTCTACGAGCAGTACTTC.

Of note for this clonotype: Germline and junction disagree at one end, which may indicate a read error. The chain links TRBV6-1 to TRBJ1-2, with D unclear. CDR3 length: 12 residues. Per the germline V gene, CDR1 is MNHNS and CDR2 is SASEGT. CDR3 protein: CAGSPGSHGYTF. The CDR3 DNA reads TGTGCCGGCAGCCCGGGGTCGCATGGCTACACCTTC.

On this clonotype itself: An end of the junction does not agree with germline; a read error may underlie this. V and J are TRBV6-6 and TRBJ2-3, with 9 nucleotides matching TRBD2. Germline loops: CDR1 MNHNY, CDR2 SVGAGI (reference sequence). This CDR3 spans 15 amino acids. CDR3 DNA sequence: TGTGCCAGCAGTCTCCCTAGCGGGATTCGAGATACGCGGTATTTT. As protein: CASSLPSGIRDTRYF.

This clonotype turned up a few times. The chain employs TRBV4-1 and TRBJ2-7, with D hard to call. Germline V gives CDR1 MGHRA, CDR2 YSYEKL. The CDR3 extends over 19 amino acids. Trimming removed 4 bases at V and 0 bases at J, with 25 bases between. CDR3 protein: CASSPSPRRRGYDSYEQYF. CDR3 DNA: TGCGCCAGCAGCCCCTCCCCTCGACGGCGCGGCTATGACTCCTACGAGCAGTACTTC.